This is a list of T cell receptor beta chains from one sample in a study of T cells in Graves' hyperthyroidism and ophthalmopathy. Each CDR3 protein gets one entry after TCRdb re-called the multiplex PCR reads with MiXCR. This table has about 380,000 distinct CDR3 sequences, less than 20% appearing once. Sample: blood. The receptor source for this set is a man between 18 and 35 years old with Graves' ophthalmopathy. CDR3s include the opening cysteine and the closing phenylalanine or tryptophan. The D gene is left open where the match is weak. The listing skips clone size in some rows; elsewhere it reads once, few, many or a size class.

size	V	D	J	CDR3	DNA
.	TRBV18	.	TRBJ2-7	CASSPSTEIYEQYF	TGTGCCAGCTCACCTAGTACGGAGATATACGAGCAGTACTTC
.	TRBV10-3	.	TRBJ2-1	CAISVAGISFDNEQFF	TGTGCCATCAGTGTAGCCGGGATTAGCTTCGACAATGAGCAGTTCTTC
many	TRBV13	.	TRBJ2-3	CASSFNPQATGDTQYF	TGTGCCAGCAGCTTCAATCCCCAGGCTACCGGGGATACGCAGTATTTT
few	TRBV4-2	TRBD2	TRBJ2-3	CASSRDPGLAGSTDTQYF	TGTGCCAGCAGCCGTGATCCGGGACTAGCGGGTAGTACAGATACGCAGTATTTT
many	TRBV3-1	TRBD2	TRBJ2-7	CASSGGHGEQYF	TGTGCCAGCTCGGGGGGGCATGGCGAGCAGTACTTC
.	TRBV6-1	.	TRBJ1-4	CATRGGSTNEKLFF	TGTGCCACCCGCGGGGGCTCAACTAATGAAAAACTGTTTTTT
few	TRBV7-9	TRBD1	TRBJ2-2	CASSPPGQGNTGELFF	TGTGCCAGCAGCCCGCCGGGACAGGGGAACACCGGGGAGCTGTTTTTT
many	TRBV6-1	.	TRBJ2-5	CASRDKGRTFGTIQETQYF	TGTGCCAGCAGGGACAAGGGCCGAACTTTTGGGACCATCCAAGAGACCCAGTACTTC
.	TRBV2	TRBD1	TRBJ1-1	CASGPGQGLPEAFF	TGTGCCAGCGGACCGGGACAGGGCCTCCCTGAAGCTTTCTTT
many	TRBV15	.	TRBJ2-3	CATSRGQSTDTQYF	TGTGCCACCAGCAGAGGACAGTCCACAGATACGCAGTATTTT
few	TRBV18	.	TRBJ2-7	CASKAGASYEQYF	TGTGCCAGTAAGGCGGGGGCGTCCTACGAGCAGTACTTC
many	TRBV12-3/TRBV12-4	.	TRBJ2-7	CASSFGAASYEQYF	TGTGCCAGCAGTTTTGGGGCGGCCTCCTACGAGCAGTACTTC
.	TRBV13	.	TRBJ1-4	CASSQGNRDLDLPPTNEKLFF	TGTGCCAGCAGCCAGGGGAACAGGGACCTGGACCTGCCTCCAACTAATGAAAAACTGTTTTTT
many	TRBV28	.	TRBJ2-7	CASSQARDSVFYEQYF	TGTGCCAGCAGTCAGGCGAGGGATAGCGTTTTCTACGAGCAGTACTTC
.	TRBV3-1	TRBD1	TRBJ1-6	CASSPRGQGAGPLHF	TGTGCCAGCAGCCCCCGGGGGCAGGGGGCCGGACCCCTCCACTTT
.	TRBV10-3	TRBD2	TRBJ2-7	CAISPLAGAYEQYF	TGTGCCATCAGCCCACTAGCGGGAGCCTACGAGCAGTACTTC
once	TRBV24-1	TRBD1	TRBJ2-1	CATSDPDRGSDEQFF	TGTGCCACCAGTGATCCTGACAGGGGGAGCGATGAGCAGTTCTTC
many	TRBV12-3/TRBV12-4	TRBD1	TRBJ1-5	CASNFLGTGGDSNQPQHF	TGTGCCAGCAATTTTTTGGGGACAGGGGGTGATAGCAATCAGCCCCAGCATTTT
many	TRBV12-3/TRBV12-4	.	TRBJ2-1	CASRPTGRSYNEQFF	TGTGCCAGCAGACCGACAGGACGCTCCTACAATGAGCAGTTCTTC
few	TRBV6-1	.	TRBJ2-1	CASSRAIGPYNEQFF	TGTGCCAGCAGTCGGGCGATAGGGCCTTACAATGAGCAGTTCTTC
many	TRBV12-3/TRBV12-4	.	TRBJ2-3	CASSLGLEGDTQYF	TGTGCCAGCAGTTTGGGGCTAGAGGGAGATACGCAGTATTTT
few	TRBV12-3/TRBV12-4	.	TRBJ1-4	CASSRGRGERNEKLFF	TGTGCCAGCAGTCGGGGGAGGGGCGAACGGAATGAAAAACTGTTTTTT
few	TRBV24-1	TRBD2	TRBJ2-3	CATSIAGVTDTQYF	TGTGCCACCAGTATTGCGGGGGTCACAGATACGCAGTATTTT
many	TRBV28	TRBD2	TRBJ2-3	CASSFLGGSVDTQYF	TGTGCCAGCAGTTTCCTGGGAGGGTCAGTAGATACGCAGTATTTT
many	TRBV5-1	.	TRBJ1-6	CASSGGSTGSPLHF	TGCGCCAGCAGCGGCGGGTCGACGGGTTCACCCCTCCACTTT
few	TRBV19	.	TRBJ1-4	CASTRTPGAEKLFF	TGTGCCAGTACAAGGACGCCGGGGGCGGAAAAACTGTTTTTT
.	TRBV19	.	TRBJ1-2	CASSSLGTTFSRDGYTF	TGTGCCAGTAGTTCCTTAGGGACGACTTTCTCTAGAGATGGCTACACCTTC
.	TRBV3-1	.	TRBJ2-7	CASSHSSTSSYEQYF	TGTGCCAGCAGCCATTCTAGCACCTCCTCCTACGAGCAGTACTTC
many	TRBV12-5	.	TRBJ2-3	CASGLVQGPYTDTQYF	TGTGCTAGTGGTTTGGTTCAGGGGCCCTACACAGATACGCAGTATTTT
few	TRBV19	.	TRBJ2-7	CASSIGVLPQREQYF	TGTGCCAGTAGTATCGGGGTGCTTCCCCAGCGCGAGCAGTACTTC
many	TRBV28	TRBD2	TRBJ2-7	CASSPPAGVSYEQYF	TGTGCCAGCAGTCCTCCTGCGGGGGTCTCCTACGAGCAGTACTTC
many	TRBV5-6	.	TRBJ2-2	CASSVATRYTGELFF	TGTGCCAGCAGCGTAGCTACTAGGTACACCGGGGAGCTGTTTTTT
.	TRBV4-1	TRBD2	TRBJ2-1	CASSPTSGGAWEQFF	TGCGCCAGCAGCCCCACTAGCGGGGGGGCCTGGGAGCAGTTCTTC
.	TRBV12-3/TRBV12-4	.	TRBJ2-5	CASSLGSVQETQYF	TGTGCCAGCAGTTTAGGGTCAGTACAAGAGACCCAGTACTTC
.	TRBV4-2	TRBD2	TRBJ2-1	CASSQGGGLLAANEQFF	TGTGCCAGCAGCCAAGGGGGGGGTCTACTAGCGGCCAATGAGCAGTTCTTC
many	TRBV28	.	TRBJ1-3	CASSNPGPLGNTIYF	TGTGCCAGCAGTAATCCCGGGCCCCTAGGAAACACCATATATTTT
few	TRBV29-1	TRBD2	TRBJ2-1	CSVDAGGLNEQFF	TGCAGCGTTGACGCGGGGGGGCTTAATGAGCAGTTCTTC
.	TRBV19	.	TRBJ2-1	CASGFRSSYNEQFF	TGTGCCAGCGGGTTCAGAAGCTCCTACAATGAGCAGTTCTTC
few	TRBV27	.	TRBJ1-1	CASSAIPGPEAFF	TGTGCCAGCAGTGCGATACCGGGTCCTGAAGCTTTCTTT
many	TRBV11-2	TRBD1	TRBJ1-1	CASSRDRVYTEAFF	TGTGCCAGCAGTCGGGACAGGGTGTACACTGAAGCTTTCTTT
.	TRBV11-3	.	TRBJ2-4	CASSFTGAVAKNIQYF	TGTGCCAGCAGCTTTACGGGGGCTGTAGCCAAAAACATTCAGTACTTC
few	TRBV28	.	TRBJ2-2	CASTVFQTLMNTGELFF	TGTGCCAGCACAGTTTTCCAGACCTTAATGAACACCGGGGAGCTGTTTTTT
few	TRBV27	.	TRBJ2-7	CASSLGRGLEQYF	TGTGCCAGCAGTTTAGGTAGAGGGCTCGAGCAGTACTTC
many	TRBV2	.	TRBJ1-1	CASSEEGQQNTEAFF	TGTGCCAGCAGTGAAGAGGGTCAGCAGAACACTGAAGCTTTCTTT
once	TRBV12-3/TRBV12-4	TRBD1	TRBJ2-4	CASRREDRGIQYF	TGTGCCAGCAGAAGGGAGGACAGGGGTATTCAGTACTTC
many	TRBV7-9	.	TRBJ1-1	CASSLAMTANTEAFF	TGTGCCAGCAGCCTAGCTATGACAGCCAACACTGAAGCTTTCTTT
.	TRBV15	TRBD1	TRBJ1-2	CATSRAGTGGAYGYTF	TGTGCCACCAGCAGAGCCGGAACAGGGGGCGCCTATGGCTACACCTTC
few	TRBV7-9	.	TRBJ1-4	CASSLGDGRTNEKLFF	TGTGCCAGCAGCTTAGGGGACGGAAGAACTAATGAAAAACTGTTTTTT
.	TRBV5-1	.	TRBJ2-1	CASSPTKGGWEDNEQFF	TGTGCCAGCAGCCCAACTAAAGGAGGGTGGGAGGACAATGAGCAGTTCTTC
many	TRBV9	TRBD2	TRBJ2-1	CASSVESSGVPSSYNEQFF	TGTGCCAGCAGCGTAGAGTCTAGCGGGGTACCTAGCTCCTACAATGAGCAGTTCTTC
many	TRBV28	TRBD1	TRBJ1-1	CASSPRGQGITEAFF	TGTGCCAGCAGTCCTAGAGGACAGGGTATAACTGAAGCTTTCTTT
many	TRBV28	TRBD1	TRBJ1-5	CATNSGTGGRNQPQHF	TGTGCCACCAACTCCGGGACAGGGGGACGCAATCAGCCCCAGCATTTT
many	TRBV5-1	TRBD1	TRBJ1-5	CASSLGQGANQPQHF	TGCGCCAGCAGCCTGGGACAGGGGGCGAATCAGCCCCAGCATTTT